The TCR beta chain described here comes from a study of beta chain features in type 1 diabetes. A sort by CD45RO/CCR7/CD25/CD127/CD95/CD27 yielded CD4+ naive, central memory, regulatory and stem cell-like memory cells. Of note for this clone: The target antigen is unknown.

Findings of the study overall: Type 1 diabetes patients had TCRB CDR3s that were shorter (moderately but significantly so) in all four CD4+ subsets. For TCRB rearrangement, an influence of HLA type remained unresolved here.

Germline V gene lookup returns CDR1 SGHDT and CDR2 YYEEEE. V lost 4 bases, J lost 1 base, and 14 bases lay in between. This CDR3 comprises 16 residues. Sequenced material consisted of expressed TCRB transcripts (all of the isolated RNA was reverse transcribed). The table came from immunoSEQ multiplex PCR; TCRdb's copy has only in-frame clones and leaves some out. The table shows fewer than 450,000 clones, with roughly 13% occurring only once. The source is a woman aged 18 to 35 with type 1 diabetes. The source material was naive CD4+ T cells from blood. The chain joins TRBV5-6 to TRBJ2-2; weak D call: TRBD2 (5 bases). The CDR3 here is CASSLLLVRNTGELFF. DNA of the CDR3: TGTGCCAGCAGCCTGTTACTAGTTAGGAACACCGGGGAGCTGTTTTTT.